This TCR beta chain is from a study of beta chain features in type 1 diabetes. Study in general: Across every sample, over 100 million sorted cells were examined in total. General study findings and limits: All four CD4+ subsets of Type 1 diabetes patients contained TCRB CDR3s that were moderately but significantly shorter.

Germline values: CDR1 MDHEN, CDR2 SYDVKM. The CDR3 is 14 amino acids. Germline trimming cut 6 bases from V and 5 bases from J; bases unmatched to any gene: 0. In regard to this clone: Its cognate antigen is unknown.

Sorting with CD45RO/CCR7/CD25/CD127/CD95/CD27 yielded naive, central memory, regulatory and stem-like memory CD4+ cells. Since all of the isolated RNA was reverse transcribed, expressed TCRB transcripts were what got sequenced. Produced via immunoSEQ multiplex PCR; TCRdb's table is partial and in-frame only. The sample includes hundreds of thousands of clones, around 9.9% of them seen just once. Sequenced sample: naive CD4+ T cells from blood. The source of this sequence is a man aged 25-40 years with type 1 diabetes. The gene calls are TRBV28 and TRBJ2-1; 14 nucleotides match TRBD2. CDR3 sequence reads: CASRTSGGDNEQFF. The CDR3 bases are TGTGCCAGCAGGACTAGCGGGGGGGACAATGAGCAGTTCTTC.